Sequencing of this TCR beta chain was carried out in a study of Ad26.COV2.S vaccination and SARS-CoV-2 variants. The CDR3 length is 11 residues. The germline gives CDR1 LNHDA, CDR2 SQIVND (reference sequence). The germline V and J ends were trimmed by 6 bases and 4 bases, with 4 bases remaining between them. As regards this clone: The antigen is undetermined.

Study-level findings and limits: An underestimation of total T cell responses may have resulted from the TCR breadth and depth analyses. Those who received vaccine or placebo ended up with similar non-spike TCR breadth. Higher spike-specific TCR breadth was found in vaccine recipients than in placebo recipients.

Measured with immunoSEQ multiplex PCR; TCRdb has only the in-frame clones, and not every one. The data contain hundreds of thousands of clones, about 92% of them seen just once; the ten biggest clones take up 3.5% to 4.5%. The sequencing here drew on peripheral blood, taken after recovery from COVID-19. This sequence joins TRBV19 and TRBJ2-1; D is unclear. The receptor was isolated from a human donor who had recovered from COVID-19. The CDR3 here is CASRAYNEQFF. The DNA for the CDR3 is TGTGCCAGTAGAGCGTACAATGAGCAGTTCTTC.